What follows is one T cell receptor (beta chain) and its context. What it recognizes is unknown. These data belong to a study of CD8+ T cells in alopecia areata. For the study at large: The drug, tofacitinib, lasted 6 to 18 months, followed by 6 months off drug.

Indicated treatment: oral pan-JAK inhibitor, 5-10 mg twice daily. cDNA reverse transcribed from extracted RNA served as the sequencing template. This table comes from immunoSEQ multiplex PCR, and its TCRdb copy is limited to in-frame clones, with some not included. The table has about 160,000 clones, around 60% seen once. Trimming took 5 bases from V and 3 from J, leaving 11 bases between them. The CDR3 extends over 13 amino acids. Per the germline V gene, CDR1 is SGHAT and CDR2 is FQDESV (reference sequence). Study results and limitations: Sharing of TCRs across patients appeared less clear than in mice, possibly for HLA-related reasons. In blood and scalp, many expanded lesional clones persisted during tofacitinib. Scalp samples also yield sequences of resident alphabeta T cells from normal skin.

The TCR comes from a human donor with alopecia areata. J is TRBJ2-7 and V is TRBV11-1; possibly TRBD1 for D (6 bases). This specimen consisted of CD4+ T cells sorted from blood, obtained at week 24, from a patient treated with tofacitinib. The CDR3 DNA is TGTGCCAGCAGCCAGGTCAGGGGCTACGAGCAGTACTTC. Its protein product is CASSQVRGYEQYF.